The rows below give T cell receptor beta chains drawn from one sample of a study of spatial heterogeneity in lung cancer. TCRdb used MiXCR to reprocess the 5' RACE reads, holding one entry per CDR3 protein. The sample carries about 7,200 distinct CDR3 sequences, around 11% recorded once. The sample consisted of lung tumor tissue, taken at surgery. Receptors were obtained from a female donor with early-stage non-small cell lung cancer. Each CDR3 is given with its conserved first and last residue. A D gene is named only where the DNA matches it firmly. The size field is filled for only some rows; it gives once, few, many or a size class.

J: TRBJ2-7
V: TRBV6-2/TRBV6-3
D: TRBD2
size: many
CDR3: CASSGAGGSYEQYF
DNA: TGTGCCAGCAGTGGAGCGGGGGGATCCTACGAGCAGTACTTC

J: TRBJ2-5
V: TRBV20-1
D: TRBD2
size: -
CDR3: CSAILGPFSGGTQYF
DNA: TGCAGTGCCATTCTGGGACCTTTTTCGGGGGGGACCCAGTACTTC

J: TRBJ1-5
V: TRBV29-1
D: TRBD1
size: -
CDR3: CSGGQGGNQPQHF
DNA: TGCAGCGGAGGACAGGGCGGCAATCAGCCCCAGCATTTT

J: TRBJ1-4
V: TRBV12-5
D: TRBD1
size: many
CDR3: CASGSGTGDEKLFF
DNA: TGTGCTAGTGGTTCCGGGACAGGGGATGAAAAACTGTTTTTT

J: TRBJ1-1
V: TRBV5-1
D: -
size: medium-sized
CDR3: CASSSLNPVTEAFF
DNA: TGCGCCAGCAGCTCCCTCAATCCAGTGACTGAAGCTTTCTTT

J: TRBJ2-5
V: TRBV20-1
D: -
size: medium-sized
CDR3: CSANLGLARGTQYF
DNA: TGCAGTGCTAATCTGGGGCTAGCCCGGGGGACCCAGTACTTC

J: TRBJ2-7
V: TRBV4-1
D: -
size: medium-sized
CDR3: CASSQDNDLSSYEQYF
DNA: TGCGCCAGCAGCCAAGACAATGATCTTAGCTCCTACGAGCAGTACTTC

J: TRBJ2-7
V: TRBV18
D: TRBD1
size: few
CDR3: CASSPNRGRLISYEQYF
DNA: TGTGCCAGCTCACCAAACAGGGGGCGATTAATATCCTACGAGCAGTACTTC

J: TRBJ2-5
V: TRBV12-3/TRBV12-4
D: -
size: once
CDR3: CASSLQETQYF
DNA: TGTGCCAGCAGTCTACAAGAGACCCAGTACTTC

J: TRBJ2-7
V: TRBV4-1
D: TRBD1
size: few
CDR3: CASSQPTGHNSYEQYF
DNA: TGCGCCAGCAGCCAACCGACAGGGCACAACTCCTACGAGCAGTACTTC

J: TRBJ1-1
V: TRBV3-1
D: -
size: few
CDR3: CASSLGSITEAFF
DNA: TGTGCCAGCAGCCTCGGATCGATCACTGAAGCTTTCTTT

J: TRBJ2-3
V: TRBV12-3/TRBV12-4
D: -
size: few
CDR3: CASRPFVLRGDTQYF
DNA: TGTGCCAGCAGACCCTTCGTCCTGCGGGGAGATACGCAGTATTTT